The 6 T cell receptor beta chains below come from one sample, sequenced in a study of blood T cell repertoires in COVID-19. The table came from immunoSEQ multiplex PCR; TCRdb's copy has only in-frame clones and leaves some out. The sample consists of about 20,000 clones, about 90% of them appearing once. The material sequenced was peripheral blood. All receptors come from a human donor in a cohort sampled during active COVID-19.

V gene TRBV28 combines with J gene TRBJ2-5; tentatively, D is TRBD2 (6 bases). Germline assignment: CDR1 MDHEN and CDR2 SYDVKM. The V gene lost 4 bases and the J gene lost 5 bases, with 11 bases spanning the gap. The CDR3 has 13 amino acids. The CDR3 loop is CASSSGGEETQYF. The CDR3 DNA reads as TGTGCCAGCAGTTCCGGAGGGGAGGAGACCCAGTACTTC.

V gene TRBV2 combines with J gene TRBJ2-2; D is uncertain. V was shortened by 2 bases and J by 4 bases, with 11 bases between the two germline ends. The CDR3 covers 15 residues. The germline V gene has CDR1 SNHLY and CDR2 FYNNEI. The CDR3 is CASSELMVGTGELFF. The CDR3 region has the DNA TGTGCCAGCAGTGAACTGATGGTCGGCACCGGGGAGCTGTTTTTT.

J is TRBJ1-2 and V is TRBV24-1, with 9 bases aligning to TRBD1. With V trimmed by 4 bases and J by 3 bases, 5 bases remained unmatched. Germline V CDR1 and CDR2: KGHDR, SFDVKD. CDR3 size: 15 residues. CDR3 in DNA: TGTGCCACCAGTGACCCCCGGACAGGGGACTATGGCTACACCTTC. Its protein is CATSDPRTGDYGYTF.

The chain recombines TRBV6-5 with TRBJ2-3, with 11 bases aligning to TRBD1. The V gene end was trimmed by 4 bases and the J gene end by 1 base; junction bases not matched to a gene: 1. The CDR3 consists of 15 residues. Looked up from germline, CDR1 is MNHEY and CDR2 is SVGAGI. CDR3 amino acids: CASSSDRGRTDTQYF. In DNA, the CDR3 is TGTGCCAGCAGTTCGGACAGGGGGCGCACAGATACGCAGTATTTT.

The chain combines TRBV7-2 with TRBJ1-2; D not resolved. The CDR3 is 13 residues long. V lost 4 bases and J lost 4, with 10 bases in between. Germline V CDR1 and CDR2: SGHTA, FQGNSA. Here the CDR3 reads CASSSTDPYGYTF. The CDR3 DNA follows: TGTGCCAGCAGCTCCACAGATCCCTATGGCTACACCTTC.

This clone was counted a single time. The V call is TRBV12-3 or TRBV12-4, the J call TRBJ2-6; D is unresolved. CDR3 length equals 12 residues. V was clipped by 2 bases and J by 11 bases, with 7 bases between them. CDR3 nucleotide sequence: TGTGCCAGCAGTTTAAACGGTCACGTCCTGACTTTC. It is translated as CASSLNGHVLTF.